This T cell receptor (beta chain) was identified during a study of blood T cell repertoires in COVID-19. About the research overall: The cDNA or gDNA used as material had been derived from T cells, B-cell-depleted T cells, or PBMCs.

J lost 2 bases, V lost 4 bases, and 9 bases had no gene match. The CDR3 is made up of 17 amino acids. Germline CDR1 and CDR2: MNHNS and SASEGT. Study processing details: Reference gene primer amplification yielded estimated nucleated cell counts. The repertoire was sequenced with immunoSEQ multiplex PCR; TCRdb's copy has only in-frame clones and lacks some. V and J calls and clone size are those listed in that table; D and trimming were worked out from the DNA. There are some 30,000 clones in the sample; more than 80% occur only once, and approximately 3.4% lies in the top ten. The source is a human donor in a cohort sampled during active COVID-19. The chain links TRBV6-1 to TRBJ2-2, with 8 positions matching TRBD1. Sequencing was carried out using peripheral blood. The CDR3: CASSAPQGAGNTGELFF. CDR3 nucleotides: TGTGCCAGCAGTGCCCCCCAGGGGGCTGGAAACACCGGGGAGCTGTTTTTT.